A selection of T cell receptor beta chains follows, all from one sample in a study of chemoradiotherapy in HPV16-positive cancers. Libraries were prepared by immunoSEQ multiplex PCR; TCRdb keeps only in-frame clonotypes and omits some of them. Here the sample spans several thousand clones, more than 70% being singletons. The material was tumor tissue, obtained from a patient who underwent chemoradiotherapy. Receptors were obtained from a human donor with HPV-associated anogenital cancer. Both conserved end residues are part of each CDR3. The order of the fields is V gene, D gene, J gene, clone size, CDR3 protein, CDR3 DNA. D genes are given only for firm matches. A clone size is listed for some rows: how often the clone was seen (once, few, many), or a class if it is expanded.

v_gene: TRBV28
d_gene: .
j_gene: TRBJ1-2
abundance: once
CDR3aa: CASSLIGRVRYGYTF
CDR3nt: TGTGCCAGCAGTCTTATAGGACGGGTGAGGTATGGCTACACCTTC

v_gene: TRBV5-6
d_gene: .
j_gene: TRBJ1-1
abundance: .
CDR3aa: CASSLANYMGEAFF
CDR3nt: TGTGCCAGCAGCTTGGCGAACTACATGGGTGAAGCTTTCTTT

v_gene: TRBV11-2
d_gene: TRBD1
j_gene: TRBJ2-1
abundance: .
CDR3aa: CASSSPDRGKKEQFF
CDR3nt: TGTGCCAGCAGCTCTCCCGACAGGGGGAAGAAGGAGCAGTTCTTC

v_gene: TRBV11-2
d_gene: .
j_gene: TRBJ1-2
abundance: .
CDR3aa: CASSLDRGSYGYTF
CDR3nt: TGTGCCAGCAGCTTAGATAGGGGATCCTATGGCTACACCTTC

v_gene: TRBV4-1
d_gene: .
j_gene: TRBJ1-2
abundance: .
CDR3aa: CASSQEGASGYTF
CDR3nt: TGCGCCAGCAGCCAAGAGGGGGCCAGTGGCTACACCTTC

v_gene: TRBV19
d_gene: .
j_gene: TRBJ1-1
abundance: .
CDR3aa: CASSPPGDTEAFF
CDR3nt: TGTGCCAGTAGTCCCCCAGGGGACACTGAAGCTTTCTTT

v_gene: TRBV19
d_gene: .
j_gene: TRBJ1-5
abundance: .
CDR3aa: CASKYIGGQPQHF
CDR3nt: TGTGCCAGTAAATATATCGGGGGTCAGCCCCAGCATTTT

v_gene: TRBV7-2
d_gene: TRBD2
j_gene: TRBJ2-2
abundance: .
CDR3aa: CASSSVLAGGTGELFF
CDR3nt: TGTGCCAGCAGCTCCGTCCTAGCGGGAGGGACCGGGGAGCTGTTTTTT

v_gene: TRBV6-1
d_gene: TRBD1
j_gene: TRBJ1-1
abundance: once
CDR3aa: CASSTGGASNTEAFF
CDR3nt: TGTGCCAGCAGTACAGGGGGCGCGTCAAACACTGAAGCTTTCTTT

v_gene: TRBV6-5
d_gene: .
j_gene: TRBJ1-5
abundance: .
CDR3aa: CASRPDINQPQHF
CDR3nt: TGTGCCAGCAGACCCGACATAAATCAGCCCCAGCATTTT

v_gene: TRBV6-6
d_gene: .
j_gene: TRBJ1-3
abundance: .
CDR3aa: CAANQNSGNTIYF
CDR3nt: TGTGCAGCGAACCAAAACTCTGGAAACACCATATATTTT

v_gene: TRBV5-6
d_gene: .
j_gene: TRBJ2-5
abundance: .
CDR3aa: CASSLPAAYQETQYF
CDR3nt: TGTGCCAGCAGCTTACCAGCGGCGTACCAAGAGACCCAGTACTTC

v_gene: TRBV28
d_gene: .
j_gene: TRBJ2-5
abundance: .
CDR3aa: CASSLTGYLRETQYF
CDR3nt: TGTGCCAGCAGTTTAACAGGGTATTTGCGGGAGACCCAGTACTTC

v_gene: TRBV18
d_gene: TRBD1
j_gene: TRBJ1-1
abundance: .
CDR3aa: CASSPADRWDTEAFF
CDR3nt: TGTGCCAGCTCACCAGCGGACAGGTGGGACACTGAAGCTTTCTTT

v_gene: TRBV6-1
d_gene: .
j_gene: TRBJ2-7
abundance: .
CDR3aa: CASRTNREHYEQYF
CDR3nt: TGTGCCAGCAGGACTAACAGGGAACACTACGAGCAGTACTTC

v_gene: TRBV13
d_gene: TRBD1
j_gene: TRBJ2-1
abundance: .
CDR3aa: CASRLTGGAANEQFF
CDR3nt: TGTGCCAGCAGATTAACAGGGGGCGCGGCCAATGAGCAGTTCTTC

v_gene: TRBV7-2
d_gene: TRBD1
j_gene: TRBJ1-3
abundance: .
CDR3aa: CASSLTGGNSGNTIYF
CDR3nt: TGTGCCAGCAGCTTGACAGGGGGCAACTCTGGAAACACCATATATTTT

v_gene: TRBV11-3
d_gene: .
j_gene: TRBJ1-1
abundance: once
CDR3aa: CASSLEPNTEAFF
CDR3nt: TGTGCCAGCAGCTTAGAACCGAACACTGAAGCTTTCTTT

v_gene: TRBV4-2
d_gene: .
j_gene: TRBJ2-7
abundance: .
CDR3aa: CASSQDLKGFSGEQYF
CDR3nt: TGTGCCAGCAGCCAAGATTTAAAAGGATTTAGTGGCGAGCAGTACTTC